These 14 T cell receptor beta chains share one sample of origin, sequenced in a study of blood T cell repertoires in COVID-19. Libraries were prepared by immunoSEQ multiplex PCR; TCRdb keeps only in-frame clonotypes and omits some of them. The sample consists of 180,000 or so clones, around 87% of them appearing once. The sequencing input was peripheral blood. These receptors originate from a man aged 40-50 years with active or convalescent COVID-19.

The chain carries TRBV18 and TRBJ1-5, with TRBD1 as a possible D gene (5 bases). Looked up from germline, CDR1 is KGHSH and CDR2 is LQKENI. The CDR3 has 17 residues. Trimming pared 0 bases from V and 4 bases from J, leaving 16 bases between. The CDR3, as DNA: TGTGCCAGCTCACCACCTAACGGGAGGGGAAGTAATCAGCCCCAGCATTTT. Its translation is CASSPPNGRGSNQPQHF.

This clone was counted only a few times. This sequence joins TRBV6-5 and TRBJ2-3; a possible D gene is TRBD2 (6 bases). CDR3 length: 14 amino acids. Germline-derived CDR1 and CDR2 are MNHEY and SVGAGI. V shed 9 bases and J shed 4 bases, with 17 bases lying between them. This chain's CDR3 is CARECWRAPDTQYF. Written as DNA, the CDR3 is TGTGCCAGAGAATGCTGGAGGGCCCCAGATACGCAGTATTTT.

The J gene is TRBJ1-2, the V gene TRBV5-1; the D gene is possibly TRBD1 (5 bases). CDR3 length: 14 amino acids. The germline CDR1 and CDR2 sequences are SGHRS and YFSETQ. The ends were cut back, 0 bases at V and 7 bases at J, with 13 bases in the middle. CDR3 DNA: TGCGCCAGCAGCTTGGGACAGTCCGGGAGTGGCTACACCTTC. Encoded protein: CASSLGQSGSGYTF.

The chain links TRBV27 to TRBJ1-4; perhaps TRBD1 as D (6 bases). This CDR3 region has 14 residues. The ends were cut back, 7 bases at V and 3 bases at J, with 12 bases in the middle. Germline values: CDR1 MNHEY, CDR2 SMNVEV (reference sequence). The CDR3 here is CASKGGGANEKLFF. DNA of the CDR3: TGTGCCAGCAAGGGGGGGGGAGCTAATGAAAAACTGTTTTTT.

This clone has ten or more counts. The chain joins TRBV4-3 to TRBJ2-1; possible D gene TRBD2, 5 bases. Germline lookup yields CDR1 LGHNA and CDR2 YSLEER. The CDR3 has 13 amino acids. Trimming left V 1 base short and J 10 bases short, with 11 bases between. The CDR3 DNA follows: TGCGCCAGCAGCCAAGCGGGGTCTCGAGAGCAGTTCTTC. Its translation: CASSQAGSREQFF.

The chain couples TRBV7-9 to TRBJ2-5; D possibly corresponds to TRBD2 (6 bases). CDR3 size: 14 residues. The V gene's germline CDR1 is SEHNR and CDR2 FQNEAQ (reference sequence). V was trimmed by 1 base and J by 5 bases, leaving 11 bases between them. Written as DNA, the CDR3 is TGTGCCAGCAGCTTAGAGGGAGGAGGGGAGACCCAGTACTTC. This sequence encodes CASSLEGGGETQYF.

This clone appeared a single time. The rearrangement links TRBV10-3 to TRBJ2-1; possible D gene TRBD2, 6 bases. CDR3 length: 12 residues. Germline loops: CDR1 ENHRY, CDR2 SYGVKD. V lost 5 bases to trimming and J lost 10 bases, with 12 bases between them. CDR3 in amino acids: CAISSRGYEQFF. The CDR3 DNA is TGTGCCATCAGTTCTCGGGGGTACGAGCAGTTCTTC.

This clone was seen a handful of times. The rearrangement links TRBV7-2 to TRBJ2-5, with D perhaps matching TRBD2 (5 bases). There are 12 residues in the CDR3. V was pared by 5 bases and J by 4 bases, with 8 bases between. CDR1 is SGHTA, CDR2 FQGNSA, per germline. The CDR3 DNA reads TGTGCCAGCAGCCCGGCGGGAGAGACCCAGTACTTC. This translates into CASSPAGETQYF.

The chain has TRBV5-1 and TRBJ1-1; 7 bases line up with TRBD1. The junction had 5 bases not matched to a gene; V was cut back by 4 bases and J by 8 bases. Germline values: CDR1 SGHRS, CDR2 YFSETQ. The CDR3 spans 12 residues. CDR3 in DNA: TGCGCCAGCAGCGTCGGGACAGAGGAAGCTTTCTTT. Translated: CASSVGTEEAFF.

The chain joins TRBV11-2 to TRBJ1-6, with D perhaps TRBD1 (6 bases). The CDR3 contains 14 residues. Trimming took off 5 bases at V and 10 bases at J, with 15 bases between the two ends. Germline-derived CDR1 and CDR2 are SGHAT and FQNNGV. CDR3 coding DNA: TGTGCCAGCAGCGATCGGACAGAGGGATCACCCCTCCACTTT. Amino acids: CASSDRTEGSPLHF.

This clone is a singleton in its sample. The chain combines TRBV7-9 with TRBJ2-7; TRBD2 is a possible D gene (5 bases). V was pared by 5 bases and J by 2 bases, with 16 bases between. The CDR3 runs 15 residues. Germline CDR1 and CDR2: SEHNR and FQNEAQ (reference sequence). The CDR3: CASSQVDSYTYEQYF. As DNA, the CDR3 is TGTGCCAGCAGCCAAGTGGACTCCTACACCTACGAGCAGTACTTC.

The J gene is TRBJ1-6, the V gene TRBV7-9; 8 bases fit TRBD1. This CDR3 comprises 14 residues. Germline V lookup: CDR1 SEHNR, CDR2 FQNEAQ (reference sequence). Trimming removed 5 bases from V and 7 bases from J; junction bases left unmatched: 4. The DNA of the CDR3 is TGTGCCAGCAGCCAGGGGGCTTGGAATTCACCCCTCCACTTT. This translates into CASSQGAWNSPLHF. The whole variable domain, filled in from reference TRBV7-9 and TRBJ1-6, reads DTGVSQNPRHKITKRGQNVTFRCDPISEHNRLYWYRQTLGQGPEFLTYFQNEAQLEKSRLLSDRFSAERPKGSFSTLEIQRTEQGDSAMYLCASSQGAWNSPLHFGNGTRLTVT.

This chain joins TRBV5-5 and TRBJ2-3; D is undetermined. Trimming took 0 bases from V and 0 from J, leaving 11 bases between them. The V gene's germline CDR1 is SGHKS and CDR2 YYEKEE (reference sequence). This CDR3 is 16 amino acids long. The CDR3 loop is CASSLEWQTSTDTQYF. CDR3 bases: TGTGCCAGCAGCTTGGAATGGCAGACTAGCACAGATACGCAGTATTTT. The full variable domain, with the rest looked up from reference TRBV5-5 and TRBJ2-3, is DAGVTQSPTHLIKTRGQQVTLRCSPISGHKSVSWYQQVLGQGPQFIFQYYEKEERGRGNFPDRFSARQFPNYSSELNVNALLLGDSALYLCASSLEWQTSTDTQYFGPGTRLTVL.

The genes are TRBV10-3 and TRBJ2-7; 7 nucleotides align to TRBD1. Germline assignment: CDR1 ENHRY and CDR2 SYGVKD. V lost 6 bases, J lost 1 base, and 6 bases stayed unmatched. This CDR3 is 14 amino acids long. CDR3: CAISTPGQSYEQYF. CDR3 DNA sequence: TGTGCCATCAGCACTCCGGGACAGTCCTACGAGCAGTACTTC.